This TCR beta chain was found in a study of cytomegalovirus exposure and HLA in healthy donors. This CDR3 region has 13 residues. Germline CDR1 is KGHSY and CDR2 is FQNENV. The germline V and J ends were trimmed by 2 bases and 4 bases, with 6 bases remaining between them. Researchers ran the PCR with 60 Vbeta and 13 Jbeta primers. Clones were sequenced by immunoSEQ multiplex PCR, and TCRdb holds only the in-frame ones, with some missing. This sample yields 80,000 to 95,000 clones, of which roughly 71% are seen a single time; about a sixth belongs to the top ten. The sequenced material came from PBMCs. The source is a woman aged 18-29 years in good health and CMV-seropositive. The J gene is TRBJ1-5, the V gene TRBV16; the D is unclear. CDR3 residues: CASSQGQNQPQHF. In nucleotides, the CDR3 is TGTGCCAGCAGCCAAGGGCAGAATCAGCCCCAGCATTTT.